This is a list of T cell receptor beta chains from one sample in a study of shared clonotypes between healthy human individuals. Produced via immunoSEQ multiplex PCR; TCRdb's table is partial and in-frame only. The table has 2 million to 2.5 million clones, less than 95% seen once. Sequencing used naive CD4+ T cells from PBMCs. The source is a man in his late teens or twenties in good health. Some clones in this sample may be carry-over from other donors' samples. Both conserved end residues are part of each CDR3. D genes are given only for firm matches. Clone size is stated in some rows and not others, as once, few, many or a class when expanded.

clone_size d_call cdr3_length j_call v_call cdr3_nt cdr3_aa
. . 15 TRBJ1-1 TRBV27 TGTGCCAGCAGTTTATTTCCCAGGAACCCCACTGAAGCTTTCTTT CASSLFPRNPTEAFF
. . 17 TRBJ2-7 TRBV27 TGTGCCAGCAGTCCCTTGAGTGTAGGGCAAAGTCGCTACGAGCAGTACTTC CASSPLSVGQSRYEQYF
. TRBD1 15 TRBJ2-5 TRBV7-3 TGTGCCAGCAGCGCCCGGACAGGGGAATTTATGACCCAGTACTTC CASSARTGEFMTQYF
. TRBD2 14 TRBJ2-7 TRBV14 TGTGCCAGCAGCCGAGCGGGGTCCGCCTACGAGCAGTACTTC CASSRAGSAYEQYF
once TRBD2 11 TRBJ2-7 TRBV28 TGTGCCAGCAGCGGGACTAGCGGGAGGTACTTC CASSGTSGRYF
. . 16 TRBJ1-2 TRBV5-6 TGTGCCAGCAGCGCCGGGACGTCTCTTATTAGCTATGGCTACACCTTC CASSAGTSLISYGYTF
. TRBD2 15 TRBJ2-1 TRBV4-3 TGCGCCAGCAGCCAAGCGGCTAGCGGGGACAATGAGCAGTTCTTC CASSQAASGDNEQFF
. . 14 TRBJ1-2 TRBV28 TGTGCCAGCAGTTTTCTGGGCAGCCTCTATGGCTACACCTTC CASSFLGSLYGYTF
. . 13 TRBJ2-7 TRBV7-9 TGTGCCAGCAGCTTCGCAGGGTCCTCGCCGCAGTACTTC CASSFAGSSPQYF
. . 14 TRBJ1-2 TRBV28 TGTGCCAGCAGCGCAATTTGGGGCGATAATGGCTACACCTTC CASSAIWGDNGYTF
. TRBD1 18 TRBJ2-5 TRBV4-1 TGCGCCAGCAGCCAAGACTATGAAAGGCAGGGGGCCGGAGAGACCCAGTACTTC CASSQDYERQGAGETQYF
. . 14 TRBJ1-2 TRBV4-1 TGCGCCAGCAGCCAAGAGGTCAGGGGATATGGCTACACCTTC CASSQEVRGYGYTF
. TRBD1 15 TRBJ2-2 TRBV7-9 TGTGCCAGCAGCGGACCGGGACAGAGAACCGGGGAGCTGTTTTTT CASSGPGQRTGELFF
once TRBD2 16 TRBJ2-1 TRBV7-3 TGTGCCAGCAGCTTAGGTCGGCGGGAGGTGGGGTATGAGCAGTTCTTC CASSLGRREVGYEQFF
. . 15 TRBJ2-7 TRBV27 TGTGCCAGCAGTAAAGACACTTCAAGCTCCTACGAGCAGTACTTC CASSKDTSSSYEQYF